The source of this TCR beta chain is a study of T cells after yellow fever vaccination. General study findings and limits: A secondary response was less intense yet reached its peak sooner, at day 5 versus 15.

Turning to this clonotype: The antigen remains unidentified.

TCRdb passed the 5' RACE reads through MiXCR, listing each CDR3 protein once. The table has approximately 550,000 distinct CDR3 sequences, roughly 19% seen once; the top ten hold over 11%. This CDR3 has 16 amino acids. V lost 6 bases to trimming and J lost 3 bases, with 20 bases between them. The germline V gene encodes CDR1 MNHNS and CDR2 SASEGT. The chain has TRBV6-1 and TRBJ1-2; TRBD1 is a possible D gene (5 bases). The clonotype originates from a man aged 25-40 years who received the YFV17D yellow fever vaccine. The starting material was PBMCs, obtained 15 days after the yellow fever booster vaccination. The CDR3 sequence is CASRSDLGGPYYGYTF. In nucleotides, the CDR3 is TGTGCCAGCAGGTCTGACTTGGGGGGACCCTACTATGGCTACACCTTC.